Detailed here is one T cell receptor (beta chain). What it binds is unknown. The Oncomine TCR Beta short-read assay was applied to DNA of cultured CD4+ T cells. TCRdb redid the calling of the PCR reads with MiXCR, one entry per CDR3 protein. This sample carries approximately 24,000 distinct CDR3 sequences, around three fifths of them seen once, and the ten largest clones take less than 6%. Germline loops: CDR1 MNHEY, CDR2 SMNVEV (reference sequence). The CDR3 sequence is 15 residues long. V lost 6 bases and J lost 6, with 17 bases in between. The data derive from a study of vaccination and CD4 T cells after COVID-19. The study's findings and limits: Early timepoints after natural infection were not analyzed in these convalescent patients.

Treatment here: roughly 10-day PBMC culture with coronavirus spike peptide pools or control peptides (ViraFEST assay). With around ten days of culture completed, CD4+ T cells were isolated by negative selection. The V call is TRBV27, the J call TRBJ2-2; D possibly corresponds to TRBD1 (6 bases). The material sequenced was CD4+ T cells from blood, cultured in vitro. This clonotype originated in a human donor who had recovered from COVID-19. DNA for the CDR3: TGTGCCAGCAGATGGGGAGATCACAGGGCCGGGGAGCTGTTTTTT. It translates to CASRWGDHRAGELFF.